One TCR beta chain is described in this entry. Participants had chemo-refractory metastatic non-small-cell lung cancer and were treated with focal radiation plus ipilimumab CTLA-4 blockade. Here immunoSEQ multiplex PCR was the method, and the copy in TCRdb shows in-frame clones only, minus some. The sample contains some 40,000 clones, roughly three quarters of which appear only once. The data derive from a study of radiotherapy plus CTLA-4 blockade in lung cancer. Overall study context: 15% to 20% of patients responded objectively, and roughly 31% achieved disease control.

The CDR3 runs to 18 residues. CDR1 and CDR2 (germline): MNHEY, SMNVEV (reference sequence). With 6 bases clipped from V and 8 bases from J, the junction kept 22 bases outside the gene matches. The clonotype comes from a human donor with non-small cell lung cancer whose response to radiotherapy plus ipilimumab could not be evaluated. The chain recombines TRBV27 with TRBJ2-3; TRBD2 matches at 8 bases. The sequencing used peripheral blood, collected from a patient treated with radiotherapy plus ipilimumab. The CDR3 reads CASRSLTHGTRPDGTQYF. CDR3 nucleotides: TGTGCCAGCAGATCCCTGACCCACGGGACTAGACCAGATGGTACGCAGTATTTT.